This TCR beta chain was sequenced for a study of T cell therapy after organ transplantation. For the study at large: Expansion used a peptide pool of 30 HLA class I and II CMV epitopes. After therapy, patients were monitored for around 30 weeks.

This clone showed up just a few times. The antigen is unknown. The method was immunoSEQ multiplex PCR; TCRdb's version includes in-frame clones alone and lacks a portion of them. The table records about 48,000 clones, less than 95% of them present only once. Specimen: CD8+ T cells from blood, collected before autologous CMV-specific T cell therapy. The receptor's source is a human patient who had received a solid organ transplant and had CMV disease.

The CDR3 loop reads CASSLSTGFSSYNSPLHF. Here the CDR3 DNA reads TGTGCCAGCAGCTTGTCGACAGGGTTTAGCTCCTATAATTCACCCCTCCACTTT. V usage is TRBV7-2 and J usage is TRBJ1-6; 7 nucleotides match TRBD1. Per germline, CDR1 SGHTA and CDR2 FQGNSA. CDR3 size: 18 residues. V shed 3 bases and J 0 bases; nucleotides not matched to a gene: 8.